A selection of T cell receptor beta chains follows, all from one sample in a study of shared clonotypes between healthy human individuals. Produced via immunoSEQ multiplex PCR; TCRdb's table is partial and in-frame only. The table includes 550,000 to 800,000 clones, less than 85% detected once. Source material: memory CD4+ T cells sorted from blood. The receptors here all came from a woman in her 30s in good health. The CDR3 runs from the conserved cysteine through the conserved F or W. The D gene is left open where the match is weak. The listing skips clone size in some rows; elsewhere it reads once, few, many or a size class.

clone size: few
J gene: TRBJ2-7
D gene: TRBD1
V gene: TRBV5-1
CDR3 protein: CASSWDRHEQYF
CDR3 DNA: TGCGCCAGCAGCTGGGACAGGCACGAGCAGTACTTC

clone size: NA
J gene: TRBJ1-3
D gene: NA
V gene: TRBV11-2
CDR3 protein: CASSVTGLANTIYF
CDR3 DNA: TGTGCCAGCAGCGTTACAGGGTTAGCAAACACCATATATTTT

clone size: NA
J gene: TRBJ2-7
D gene: TRBD2
V gene: TRBV5-1
CDR3 protein: CASTPIGLAGSYEQYF
CDR3 DNA: TGCGCCAGCACTCCCATTGGACTAGCGGGGAGCTACGAGCAGTACTTC

clone size: NA
J gene: TRBJ2-3
D gene: TRBD2
V gene: TRBV9
CDR3 protein: CASSVGLAVADTQYF
CDR3 DNA: TGTGCCAGCAGCGTAGGACTAGCTGTCGCAGATACGCAGTATTTT

clone size: NA
J gene: TRBJ1-3
D gene: NA
V gene: TRBV2
CDR3 protein: CASGTDSSGNTIYF
CDR3 DNA: TGTGCCAGCGGTACGGACAGCTCTGGAAACACCATATATTTT

clone size: NA
J gene: TRBJ1-2
D gene: NA
V gene: TRBV10-3
CDR3 protein: CATGTTYGYTF
CDR3 DNA: TGTGCCACGGGGACAACCTATGGCTACACCTTC

clone size: NA
J gene: TRBJ2-7
D gene: NA
V gene: TRBV10-3
CDR3 protein: CAISESSSSYEQYF
CDR3 DNA: TGTGCCATCAGTGAATCTAGCAGCTCCTACGAGCAGTACTTC

clone size: few
J gene: TRBJ2-5
D gene: TRBD2
V gene: TRBV2
CDR3 protein: CASSVRTSQETQYF
CDR3 DNA: TGTGCCAGCAGCGTTAGGACTAGCCAAGAGACCCAGTACTTC

clone size: NA
J gene: TRBJ1-5
D gene: NA
V gene: TRBV19
CDR3 protein: CASSDLGSGYNQPQHF
CDR3 DNA: TGTGCCAGTAGTGACCTCGGATCCGGCTACAATCAGCCCCAGCATTTT

clone size: NA
J gene: TRBJ2-2
D gene: NA
V gene: TRBV11-2
CDR3 protein: CASSLVVGSDTGELFF
CDR3 DNA: TGTGCCAGCAGCTTAGTGGTGGGATCCGACACCGGGGAGCTGTTTTTT

clone size: NA
J gene: TRBJ1-2
D gene: TRBD1
V gene: TRBV29-1
CDR3 protein: CSVERPGGYGYTF
CDR3 DNA: TGCAGCGTTGAACGGCCAGGGGGCTATGGCTACACCTTC

clone size: few
J gene: TRBJ2-5
D gene: TRBD2
V gene: TRBV19
CDR3 protein: CASSIWLAEETQYF
CDR3 DNA: TGTGCCAGTAGTATTTGGCTAGCGGAAGAGACCCAGTACTTC

clone size: NA
J gene: TRBJ2-3
D gene: TRBD2
V gene: TRBV30
CDR3 protein: CAWSVPGLAASTDTQYF
CDR3 DNA: TGTGCCTGGAGTGTTCCCGGACTAGCAGCTAGCACAGATACGCAGTATTTT

clone size: NA
J gene: TRBJ2-7
D gene: NA
V gene: TRBV7-9
CDR3 protein: CASSSTGVREQYF
CDR3 DNA: TGTGCCAGCAGCTCCACAGGTGTACGCGAGCAGTACTTC

clone size: few
J gene: TRBJ2-7
D gene: NA
V gene: TRBV30
CDR3 protein: CALRDRNYEQYF
CDR3 DNA: TGTGCCTTGCGGGATAGGAACTACGAGCAGTACTTC

clone size: NA
J gene: TRBJ1-5
D gene: NA
V gene: TRBV6-1
CDR3 protein: CASSEGDLGDSNQPQHF
CDR3 DNA: TGTGCCAGCAGTGAGGGGGACCTAGGAGATAGCAATCAGCCCCAGCATTTT

clone size: NA
J gene: TRBJ2-3
D gene: TRBD1
V gene: TRBV15
CDR3 protein: CATSRDIRQGAGTQYF
CDR3 DNA: TGTGCCACCAGCAGAGATATACGGCAGGGGGCTGGTACGCAGTATTTT

clone size: once
J gene: TRBJ2-1
D gene: TRBD2
V gene: TRBV6-1
CDR3 protein: CASSAGLAGNNEQFF
CDR3 DNA: TGTGCCAGCAGCGCAGGACTAGCGGGAAACAATGAGCAGTTCTTC

clone size: NA
J gene: TRBJ1-2
D gene: NA
V gene: TRBV5-1
CDR3 protein: CASSSDAGSGGYTF
CDR3 DNA: TGCGCCAGCAGCTCCGATGCAGGCTCGGGGGGCTACACCTTC

clone size: NA
J gene: TRBJ2-7
D gene: TRBD1
V gene: TRBV14
CDR3 protein: CASSQEDREIYEQYF
CDR3 DNA: TGTGCCAGCAGCCAGGAGGACAGGGAGATCTACGAGCAGTACTTC

clone size: NA
J gene: TRBJ1-1
D gene: NA
V gene: TRBV11-1
CDR3 protein: CASSLDQGRPEAFF
CDR3 DNA: TGTGCCAGCAGCTTAGATCAGGGCCGGCCTGAAGCTTTCTTT

clone size: NA
J gene: TRBJ1-5
D gene: TRBD1
V gene: TRBV6-1
CDR3 protein: CASSSGTGIGQPQHF
CDR3 DNA: TGTGCCAGCAGTTCCGGGACAGGCATAGGACAGCCCCAGCATTTT

clone size: NA
J gene: TRBJ2-7
D gene: TRBD1
V gene: TRBV2
CDR3 protein: CASKSGQGGYEQYF
CDR3 DNA: TGTGCCAGCAAATCGGGACAGGGCGGGTACGAGCAGTACTTC